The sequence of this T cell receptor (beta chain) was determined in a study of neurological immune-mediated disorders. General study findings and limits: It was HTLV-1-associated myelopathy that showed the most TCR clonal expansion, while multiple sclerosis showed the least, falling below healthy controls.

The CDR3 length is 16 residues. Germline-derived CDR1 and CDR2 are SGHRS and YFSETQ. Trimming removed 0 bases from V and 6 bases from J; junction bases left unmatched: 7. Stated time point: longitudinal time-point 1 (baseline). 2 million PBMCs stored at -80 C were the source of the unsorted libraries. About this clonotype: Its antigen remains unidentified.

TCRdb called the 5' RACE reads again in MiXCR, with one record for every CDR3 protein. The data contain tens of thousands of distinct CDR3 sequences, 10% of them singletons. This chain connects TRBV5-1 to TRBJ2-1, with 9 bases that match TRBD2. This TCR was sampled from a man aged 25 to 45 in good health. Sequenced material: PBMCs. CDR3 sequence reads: CASSLEGLAGLNEQFF. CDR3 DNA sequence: TGCGCCAGCAGCTTGGAAGGGCTAGCGGGACTCAATGAGCAGTTCTTC.